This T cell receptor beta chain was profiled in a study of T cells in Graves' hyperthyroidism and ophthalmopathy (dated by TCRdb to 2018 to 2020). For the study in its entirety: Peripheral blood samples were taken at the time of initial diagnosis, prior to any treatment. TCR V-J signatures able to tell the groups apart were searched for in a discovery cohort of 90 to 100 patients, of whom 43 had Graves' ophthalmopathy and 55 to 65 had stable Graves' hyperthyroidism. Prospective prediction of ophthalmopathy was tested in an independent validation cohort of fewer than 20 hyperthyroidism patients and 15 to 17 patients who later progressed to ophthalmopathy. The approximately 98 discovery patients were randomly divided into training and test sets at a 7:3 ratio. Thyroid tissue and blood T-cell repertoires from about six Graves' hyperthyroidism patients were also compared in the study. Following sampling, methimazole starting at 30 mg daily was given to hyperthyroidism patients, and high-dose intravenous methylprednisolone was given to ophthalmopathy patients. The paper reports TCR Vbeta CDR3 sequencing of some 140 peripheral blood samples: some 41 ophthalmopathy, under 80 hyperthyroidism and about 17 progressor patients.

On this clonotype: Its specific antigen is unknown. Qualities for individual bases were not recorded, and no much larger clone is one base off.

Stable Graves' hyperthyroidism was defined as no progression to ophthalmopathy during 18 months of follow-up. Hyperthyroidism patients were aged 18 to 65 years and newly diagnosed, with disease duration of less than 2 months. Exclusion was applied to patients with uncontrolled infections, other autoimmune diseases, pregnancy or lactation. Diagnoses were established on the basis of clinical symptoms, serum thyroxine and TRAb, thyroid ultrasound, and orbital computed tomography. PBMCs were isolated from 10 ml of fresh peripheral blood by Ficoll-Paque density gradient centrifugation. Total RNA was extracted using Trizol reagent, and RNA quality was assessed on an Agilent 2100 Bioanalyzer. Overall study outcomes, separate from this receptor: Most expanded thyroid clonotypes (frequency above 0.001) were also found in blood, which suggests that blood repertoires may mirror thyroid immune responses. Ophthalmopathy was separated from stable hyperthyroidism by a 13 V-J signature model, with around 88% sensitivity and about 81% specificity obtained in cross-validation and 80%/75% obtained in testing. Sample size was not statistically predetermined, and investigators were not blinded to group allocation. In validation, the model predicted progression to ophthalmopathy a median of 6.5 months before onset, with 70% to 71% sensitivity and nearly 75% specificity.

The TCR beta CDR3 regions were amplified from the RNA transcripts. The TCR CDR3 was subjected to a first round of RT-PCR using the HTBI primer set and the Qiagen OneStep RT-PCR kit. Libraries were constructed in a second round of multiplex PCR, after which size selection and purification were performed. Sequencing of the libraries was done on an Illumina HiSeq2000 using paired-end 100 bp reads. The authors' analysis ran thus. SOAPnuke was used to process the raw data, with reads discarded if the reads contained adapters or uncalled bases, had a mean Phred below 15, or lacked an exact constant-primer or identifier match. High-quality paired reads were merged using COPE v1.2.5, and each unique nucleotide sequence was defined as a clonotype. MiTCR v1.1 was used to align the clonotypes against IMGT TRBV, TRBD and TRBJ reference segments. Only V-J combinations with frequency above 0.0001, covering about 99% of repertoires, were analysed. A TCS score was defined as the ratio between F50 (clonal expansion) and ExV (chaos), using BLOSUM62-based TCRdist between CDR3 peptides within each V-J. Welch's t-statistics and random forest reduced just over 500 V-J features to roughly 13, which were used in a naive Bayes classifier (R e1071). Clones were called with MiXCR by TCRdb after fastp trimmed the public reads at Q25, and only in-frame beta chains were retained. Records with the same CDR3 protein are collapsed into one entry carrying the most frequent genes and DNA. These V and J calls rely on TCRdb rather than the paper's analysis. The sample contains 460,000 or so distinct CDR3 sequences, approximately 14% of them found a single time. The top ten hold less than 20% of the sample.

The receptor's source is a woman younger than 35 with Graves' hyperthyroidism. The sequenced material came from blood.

The CDR3 amino acid sequence is: CASSPGVVHEQFF. The sequenced DNA is TGTGCCAGCTCGCCAGGGGTTGTACATGAGCAGTTCTTC. The rearrangement joined TRBV9 to TRBJ2-1, and possibly TRBD1, on 6 matching bases. CDR1 and CDR2, looked up from the germline V gene, are SGDLS and YYNGEE. Inclusive of the bounding cysteine and phenylalanine, the CDR3 is 13 residues long. Here the CDR3 DNA is all that survives: 39 bases in frame from base 1. V is clipped by 7 bases and J by 8 bases, and the sequence between their germline boundaries is 16 bases long.